Listed below are T cell receptor beta chains from one sample, sequenced in a study of technical replicates of blood from several donors. The method was immunoSEQ multiplex PCR; TCRdb's version includes in-frame clones alone and lacks a portion of them. The sample contains more than 90,000 clones, 95% of which appear only once. Material for sequencing was T cells isolated from PBMCs. The receptors stem from a human donor in good health. Both conserved end residues are part of each CDR3. Fields, in order: V gene, CDR3 protein.

>TRBV13
CASSLYSSSGLTEAFF
>TRBV15
CATSRGTEGFVF
>TRBV6-4
CASSRGQIGDEQFF
>TRBV5-4
CASSLVGTAPYEQYF
>TRBV6-5
CASSRGTTNTGELFF
>TRBV4-1
CASSQGIPGQGSYEQYF
>TRBV5-1
CASSDLYEQYF
>TRBV7-9
CASSLSWTGENTEAFF
>TRBV28
CASSPSFYSGIVYEQYF
>TRBV28
CASRPGQPTEAFF
>TRBV7-6
CASSRAERTATNYGYTF
>TRBV28
CASSPSGLASSTDTQYF
>TRBV2
CASNPTGSYGYTF
>TRBV7-2
CASSLRFRAGELYEQYF
>TRBV4-1
CASSQGRGGFAETGNTIYF
>TRBV6-1
CASSEFGQGDGYTF
>TRBV7-9
CASSSDNYEQYF
>TRBV5-1
CASSPGQLQETQYF
>TRBV5-1
CASTGVGTEAFF
>TRBV6-6
CASSYPQAVNTEAFF
>TRBV5-1
CASSFPPRGNQPQHF
>TRBV19
CASSPGTYNEQFF
>TRBV28
CASSLGGTSGGDTQYF
>TRBV4-1
CASSWPREAGKENYGYTF
>TRBV5-1
CASSSGQGQSYEQYF
>TRBV5-4
CASSLSGVGYVNTEAFF
>TRBV6-6
CASSPGQEVDTQYF
>TRBV18
CASSPMGGEAFF
>TRBV18
CASSPGQGVNTEAFF
>TRBV6-5
CASSSRQRNQPQHF
>TRBV7-3
CASSKKTGFNEQFF
>TRBV5-1
CASSLESAYEQYF
>TRBV7-6
CASSLQGSSSYEQYF
>TRBV5-1
CASSLPTGSLDGYTF
>TRBV28
CASRDRLAGIPNEQFF
>TRBV6-4
CASTGTVPHEQYF
>TRBV5-4
CASSLAPPETQYF
>TRBV7-7
CASSLTENTEAFF
>TRBV19
CASSQDEGVEAGELFF
>TRBV2
CASSDGRTSGSYEQYF
>TRBV27
CASSLIPGLTDTQYF
>TRBV28
CASSSLTNTYEQYF
>TRBV19
CASSNSWSPSIYEQYF
>TRBV6-5
CASSFGSSGNTIYF
>TRBV11-3
CASRERNSYEQYF
>TRBV28
CASQPLTARGTEAFF
>TRBV10-3
CAISEFLPGTGEETQYF
>TRBV10-3
CAISDFGEQYF
>TRBV18
CASSPGRDLGETQYF
>TRBV5-5
CASSLAPGRENTEAFF
>TRBV11-2
CASSLVGTGGGTEAFF
>TRBV27
CASSLSWRVRGYEQYF
>TRBV7-2
CASSLLSGQPQHF
>TRBV7-8
CASSLAAGVVDYEQYF
>TRBV28
CASRRQGHPNQPQHF
>TRBV2
CARAQLTGRRTEAFF
>TRBV4-1
CASSQGVSESYNEQFF
>TRBV5-6
CASSDPGQETQYF
>TRBV7-2
CASTLGRYEQYF